This T cell receptor beta chain is drawn from a study of response to subunit inactivated influenza vaccine. The CDR3 has 14 residues. The ends lost 5 bases at V and 4 bases at J; junction bases unmatched: 4. In its sample, this clonotype was seen many times. The antigen is not known. TCRdb independently ran MiXCR on the RT-PCR reads; one entry per CDR3 protein. Of some 520,000 distinct CDR3 sequences in the sample, approximately 15% were seen once. Study outcomes and limitations: It was suggested by the authors that few new T cells are recruited by each seasonal influenza vaccination.

The chain carries TRBV12-3 or TRBV12-4 and TRBJ1-2; 10 bases are a match to TRBD1. The sample was CD4+ T cells sorted from PBMCs, taken less than 30 months after vaccination. This receptor was identified in a man between 45 and 75 years old who received an inactivated influenza vaccine. The CDR3 sequence: CASSPRTGGYGYTF. The CDR3 coding sequence is TGTGCCAGCAGTCCACGGACAGGGGGCTATGGCTACACCTTC.